This record concerns one T cell receptor (beta chain) sequence. This CDR3 spans 13 amino acids. Germline CDR1 and CDR2: DFQATT and SNEGSKA (reference sequence). A second PCR of about 7 to 12 cycles used a sample-barcoded 5' primer and a J-beta primer mix. Every sample produced at least 2.5 million CDR3-containing paired-end reads. TCRdb analysed the 5' RACE reads with MiXCR anew, one entry per CDR3 protein. This table holds roughly 800,000 distinct CDR3 sequences, under 30% found once. Each individual donor underwent a draw of approximately 9.6 milliliters of peripheral blood. The data originate from a study of blood T cells in healthy people across ages. These same records also appear under a second study, on T cells of mothers and their children.

The sequenced material came from blood. This receptor was identified in a boy aged 5-17 years in good health. The chain uses TRBV20-1 and TRBJ2-5; D is undetermined. The J call may be wrong; the DNA end is better matched by TRBJ2-7. CDR3 in amino acids: CSARGFPVYEQYF. CDR3 coding DNA: TGCAGTGCTAGAGGGTTTCCCGTCTACGAGCAGTACTTC.